This T cell receptor (beta chain) originates from a study of early T cells in non-severe SARS-CoV-2 infection. For the study at large: Chains stayed unpaired after sequencing of bulk RNA from unsorted whole blood.

The TCR library protocol was used to attach unique molecular identifiers. These identifiers were attached to individual cDNA molecules. TCRdb reprocessed the 5' RACE reads with MiXCR, giving one entry per CDR3 protein. The data contain tens of thousands of distinct CDR3 sequences, roughly a tenth of them singletons. This clonotype has at least ten counts. Per germline, CDR1 SQVTM and CDR2 ANQGSEA. V was cut by 4 bases and J by 3 bases, with 12 bases left in between. This CDR3 contains 13 residues. The V and J genes are TRBV29-1 and TRBJ1-1; D remains ambiguous. The receptor was isolated from an adult who was a healthcare worker with PCR-confirmed SARS-CoV-2 infection or an uninfected control (not recorded which). Sequences were obtained from whole blood. CDR3 loop: CSVGTRADTEAFF. In DNA form, the CDR3 reads TGCAGCGTTGGGACGAGGGCAGACACTGAAGCTTTCTTT.